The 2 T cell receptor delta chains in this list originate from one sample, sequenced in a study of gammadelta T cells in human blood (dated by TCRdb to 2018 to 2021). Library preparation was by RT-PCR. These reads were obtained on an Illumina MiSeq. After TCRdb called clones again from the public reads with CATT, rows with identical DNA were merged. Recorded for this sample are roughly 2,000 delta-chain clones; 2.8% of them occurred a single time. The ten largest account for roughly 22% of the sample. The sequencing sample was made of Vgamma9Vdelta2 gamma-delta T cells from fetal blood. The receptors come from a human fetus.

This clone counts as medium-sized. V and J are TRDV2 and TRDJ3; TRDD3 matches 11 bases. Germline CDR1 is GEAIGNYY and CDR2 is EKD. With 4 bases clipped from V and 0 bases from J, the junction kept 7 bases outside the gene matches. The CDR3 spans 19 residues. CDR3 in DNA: TGTGCCTGTGAAGCCGTACTGGGGGATAGCTCCTGGGACACCCGACAGATGTTTTTC. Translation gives CACEAVLGDSSWDTRQMFF.

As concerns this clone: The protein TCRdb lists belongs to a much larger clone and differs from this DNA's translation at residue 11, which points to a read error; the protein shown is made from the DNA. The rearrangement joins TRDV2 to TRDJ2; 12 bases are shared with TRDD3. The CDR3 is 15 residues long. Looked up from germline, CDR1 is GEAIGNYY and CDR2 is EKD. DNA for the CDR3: TGTGCCTGTGACATACTGGGGGATACTACAGAACAACTCTTCTTT. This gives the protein CACDILGDTTEQLFF.